These 5 T cell receptor beta chains were sequenced from one sample in a study of blood T cell repertoires in COVID-19. The protocol was immunoSEQ multiplex PCR, while the TCRdb copy is restricted to in-frame clones and leaves out a portion. The sample carries around 310,000 clones, 85% to 90% recorded once. The sample taken for sequencing was PBMCs or T cells enriched from blood (not recorded which). These receptors were taken from a woman aged 30 to 39 who had recovered from COVID-19.

CDR3 amino acids: CASSTSPGTGANQPQHF. The CDR3 DNA reads as TGTGCCAGTAGTACTTCTCCCGGGACAGGGGCCAATCAGCCCCAGCATTTT. The rearrangement uses TRBV19 and TRBJ1-5; 10 bases are shared with TRBD1. The trim removed 4 bases at V and 3 bases at J, leaving 9 bases unmatched. The CDR3 contains 17 residues. CDR1 and CDR2 from the germline V gene are LNHDA and SQIVND (reference sequence).

The chain combines TRBV15 with TRBJ1-4; D gene ambiguous. The V gene's germline CDR1 is LNHNV and CDR2 YYDKDF (reference sequence). Deletions cut 0 bases from V and 3 bases from J, with 5 bases between. The CDR3 sequence is 14 residues long. The CDR3 loop reads CATSRDRSNEKLFF. The CDR3 DNA reads TGTGCCACCAGCAGAGACAGATCTAATGAAAAACTGTTTTTT.

There are many counts of this clone. V gene TRBV25-1 combines with J gene TRBJ2-2; D unresolved. Germline CDR1 is MGHDK and CDR2 is SYGVNS. The CDR3 length is 14 residues. Trimming shortened V by 6 bases and J by 3 bases, and 11 bases separated the two germline ends. The CDR3 sequence: CASSSNSDTGELFF. CDR3 bases: TGTGCCAGCAGCTCAAACAGTGACACCGGGGAGCTGTTTTTT. The full variable domain, in which reference TRBV25-1 and TRBJ2-2 provide the parts outside the CDR3, is EADIYQTPRYLVIGTGKKITLECSQTMGHDKMYWYQQDPGMELHLIHYSYGVNSTEKGDLSSESTVSRIRTEHFPLTLESARPSHTSQYLCASSSNSDTGELFFGEGSRLTVL.

CDR3 residues: CASSLHSSGNYEQYF. The CDR3, as DNA: TGTGCCAGCAGTCTACACTCTAGCGGGAACTACGAGCAGTACTTC. The chain carries TRBV6-4 and TRBJ2-7; TRBD2 agrees at 9 bases. CDR1 and CDR2 from the germline V gene are MRHNA and SNTAGT. V was pared by 5 bases and J by 3 bases, with 8 bases of the junction left unmatched. This CDR3 is 15 amino acids long.

This clone came up once. V and J are TRBV27 and TRBJ2-2; TRBD2 agrees at 11 bases. CDR1 and CDR2 (germline): MNHEY, SMNVEV (reference sequence). The trim removed 6 bases at V and 5 bases at J, leaving 8 bases unmatched. The CDR3 is 16 amino acids. CDR3 loop: CASRRSGRARTGELFF. The CDR3 DNA is TGTGCCAGCAGACGTAGCGGGAGGGCCAGGACCGGGGAGCTGTTTTTT.